In this sample, the clone carrying this T cell receptor (beta chain) turned up a few times. Its target is unknown. Assay: immunoSEQ multiplex PCR; the TCRdb copy retains only in-frame clones and omits some. Of 110,000 to 150,000 clones listed, approximately 90% were seen once; the top ten hold over 3%. The CDR3 extends over 12 amino acids. V dropped 6 bases and J dropped 6 bases, with 11 bases sitting between them. This entry belongs to a study of T cell responses to AZD1222 COVID-19 vaccine. General study points: The repertoires were collected only after the peak T cell response. White British donors predominated, females outnumbered males, and clonal diversity was possibly underestimated. Targets within unmutated variant regions were reportedly found for nearly half of spike-specific TCRs.

The sequencing used peripheral blood, collected on day 0 of AZD1222 vaccination. The receptor comes from an adult in good health. This chain uses TRBV12-3 or TRBV12-4 with TRBJ1-2, with D possibly TRBD1 on 5 matching bases. The CDR3 spells CASRRGWDGYTF. The CDR3 DNA sequence: TGTGCCAGCAGAAGGGGTTGGGATGGCTACACCTTC.